The 19 T cell receptor beta chains listed next were all sequenced from one sample in a study of long-term antiretroviral therapy in people with HIV. The immunoSEQ assay was v3.0, run at survey level. The table came from immunoSEQ multiplex PCR; TCRdb's copy has only in-frame clones and leaves some out. The repertoire has some 40,000 clones, about 95% of them found once; the top ten carry approximately 2.2%. The material was unsorted PBMCs, obtained just over 9 years after starting antiretroviral therapy. These receptors all stem from a man aged 25 to 45 with HIV.

The V and J genes are TRBV6-5 and TRBJ2-4; 10 bases fit TRBD2. The CDR3 has 15 residues. After removal of 5 bases from V and 11 bases from J, the junction contained 12 bases not matched to a gene. Germline CDR1 MNHEY, CDR2 SVGAGI. This CDR3 is CASSRDLAGDKFQYF. In nucleotides, the CDR3 is TGTGCCAGCAGTAGGGACCTAGCGGGGGACAAATTTCAGTACTTC.

V and J are TRBV15 and TRBJ2-4; 9 nucleotides agree with TRBD2. Germline assignment: CDR1 LNHNV and CDR2 YYDKDF (reference sequence). The CDR3 spans 19 residues. V lost 0 bases, J lost 3 bases, and 12 bases stayed unmatched. The CDR3 nucleotides are TGTGCCACCAGCAGAGATGCCGGGCTAGCGGGGACCTACAAAAACATTCAGTACTTC. This encodes CATSRDAGLAGTYKNIQYF.

The chain links TRBV13 to TRBJ1-2; D unclear. This CDR3 is built from 12 residues. Germline V gene data show CDR1 as PRHDT and CDR2 as FYEKMQ (reference sequence). Trimming took off 5 bases at V and 8 bases at J, with 12 bases between the two ends. The CDR3 bases are TGTGCCAGCAGCAGGGAGAAGAGGGGCTACACCTTC. As protein: CASSREKRGYTF. The full variable domain, in which reference TRBV13 and TRBJ1-2 provide the parts outside the CDR3, is AAGVIQSPRHLIKEKRETATLKCYPIPRHDTVYWYQQGPGQDPQFLISFYEKMQSDKGSIPDRFSAQQFSDYHSELNMSSLELGDSALYFCASSREKRGYTFGSGTRLTVV.

V usage is TRBV6-5 and J usage is TRBJ1-6, with 7 bases aligning to TRBD1. Germline V gives CDR1 MNHEY, CDR2 SVGAGI. V gave up 6 bases and J gave up 7 bases; unmatched junction bases: 9. The CDR3 consists of 15 residues. In DNA form, the CDR3 reads TGTGCCAGCAGACCAGAAGGGGGCGGGAATTCACCCCTCCACTTT. Translating gives CASRPEGGGNSPLHF.

This chain joins TRBV19 and TRBJ1-5; TRBD1 matches at 7 bases. Germline V gene lookup returns CDR1 LNHDA and CDR2 SQIVND (reference sequence). With 7 bases clipped from V and 5 bases from J, the junction kept 5 bases outside the gene matches. The CDR3 extends over 13 amino acids. The CDR3 here is CASTGQDYQPQHF. CDR3 DNA: TGTGCCAGTACCGGACAGGACTATCAGCCCCAGCATTTT.

The chain employs TRBV5-1 and TRBJ1-4, with D hard to call. The CDR3 length is 15 residues. Deletions cut 4 bases from V and 5 bases from J, with 15 bases between. Germline assignment: CDR1 SGHRS and CDR2 YFSETQ. The DNA for the CDR3 is TGCGCCAGCAGCCCCGGGAACAGCGGGAATGAAAAACTGTTTTTT. Encoded protein: CASSPGNSGNEKLFF. Based on the CDR3 plus reference TRBV5-1 and TRBJ1-4, the full variable domain is KAGVTQTPRYLIKTRGQQVTLSCSPISGHRSVSWYQQTPGQGLQFLFEYFSETQRNKGNFPGRFSGRQFSNSRSEMNVSTLELGDSALYLCASSPGNSGNEKLFFGSGTQLSVL.

This clone was seen only once. The chain is built from TRBV10-3 and TRBJ2-1, with 10 bases matching TRBD1. CDR3 length: 16 amino acids. Trimming removed 1 base from V and 8 bases from J; junction bases left unmatched: 8. Looked up from germline, CDR1 is ENHRY and CDR2 is SYGVKD. CDR3 residues: CAISEFTTGGPHEQFF. In DNA form, the CDR3 reads TGTGCCATCAGTGAGTTCACGACAGGGGGCCCCCATGAGCAGTTCTTC.

The chain recombines TRBV7-9 with TRBJ1-5; no firm D call. Trimming took off 1 base at V and 3 bases at J, with 7 bases between the two ends. The CDR3 is made up of 14 amino acids. Germline assignment: CDR1 SEHNR and CDR2 FQNEAQ (reference sequence). The DNA for the CDR3 is TGTGCCAGCAGCTTAGACGGGTACAATCAGCCCCAGCATTTT. It yields the protein CASSLDGYNQPQHF.

A single count supports this clone. This chain uses TRBV2 with TRBJ2-6; no definite D call. Germline V gene lookup returns CDR1 SNHLY and CDR2 FYNNEI. V lost 5 bases to trimming and J lost 0 bases, with 8 bases between them. The CDR3 has 15 residues. The CDR3 loop reads CASSSLDSGANVLTF. The CDR3 DNA is TGTGCCAGCAGTTCATTAGACTCTGGGGCCAACGTCCTGACTTTC.

The chain joins TRBV7-3 to TRBJ2-3, with 9 bases identical to TRBD1. The germline V gene encodes CDR1 SGHTA and CDR2 FQGTGA. The CDR3 spans 15 residues. V shed 5 bases and J 2 bases; nucleotides not matched to a gene: 5. The CDR3 bases are TGTGCCAGCAGCACGACAGGGGGGGCCACAGATACGCAGTATTTT. This gives the protein CASSTTGGATDTQYF.

The chain carries TRBV2 and TRBJ2-1, with 10 bases fitting TRBD2. The trim removed 4 bases at V and 9 bases at J, leaving 12 bases unmatched. The germline CDR1 and CDR2 sequences are SNHLY and FYNNEI. The CDR3 consists of 16 residues. The CDR3 protein is CASSGPSSGGAGEQFF. Written as DNA, the CDR3 is TGTGCCAGCAGTGGGCCCTCCAGCGGGGGGGCTGGTGAGCAGTTCTTC.

This chain joins TRBV5-1 and TRBJ2-1; D remains unclear. Deletions cut 2 bases from V and 7 bases from J, with 16 bases between. The CDR3 length is 15 residues. Germline V gene data show CDR1 as SGHRS and CDR2 as YFSETQ. CDR3 DNA sequence: TGCGCCAGCAGCTTTCGGTCTGGGGTCATTAATGAGCAGTTCTTC. It specifies CASSFRSGVINEQFF.

The J gene is TRBJ2-7, the V gene TRBV5-6; no reliable D call. The CDR3 loop spans 13 amino acids. Looked up from germline, CDR1 is SGHDT and CDR2 is YYEEEE. V was clipped by 2 bases and J by 2 bases, with 8 bases between them. CDR3 nucleotides: TGTGCCAGCAGCTTCGACTCCCCCTACGAGCAGTACTTC. Its protein product is CASSFDSPYEQYF.

The gene calls are TRBV10-3 and TRBJ2-7, with 7 bases aligning to TRBD2. The CDR3 is made up of 14 amino acids. Germline trimming cut 0 bases from V and 5 bases from J; bases unmatched to any gene: 4. Germline loops: CDR1 ENHRY, CDR2 SYGVKD. The CDR3 coding sequence is TGTGCCATCAGTGAGTCGTTCGGGGGGAACGAGCAGTACGTC. Residues: CAISESFGGNEQYV.

This chain uses TRBV5-4 with TRBJ1-1; no firm D call. The CDR3 loop spans 12 amino acids. Germline CDR1 is SGHNT and CDR2 is YYREEE (reference sequence). V lost 3 bases, J lost 5 bases, and 8 bases lay in between. The CDR3 DNA follows: TGTGCCAGCAGCTGGATGAGGACTGAAGCTTTCTTT. Encoded protein: CASSWMRTEAFF. The complete variable domain, with remaining parts taken from reference TRBV5-4 and TRBJ1-1, reads ETGVTQSPTHLIKTRGQQVTLRCSSQSGHNTVSWYQQALGQGPQFIFQYYREEENGRGNFPPRFSGLQFPNYSSELNVNALELDDSALYLCASSWMRTEAFFGQGTRLTVV.

The rearrangement uses TRBV6-5 and TRBJ1-5; unclear D gene. CDR1 is MNHEY and CDR2 is SVGAGI in the germline V gene. V shed 5 bases and J shed 7 bases, with 9 bases lying between them. The CDR3 has 12 amino acids. CDR3 region: CASSPVGQPQHF. The CDR3 nucleotides read TGTGCCAGCAGTCCGGTCGGGCAGCCCCAGCATTTT.

The chain is built from TRBV28 and TRBJ1-1; the D is unclear. Germline V gene lookup returns CDR1 MDHEN and CDR2 SYDVKM. Trimming took off 10 bases at V and 4 bases at J, with 16 bases between the two ends. The CDR3 has 13 amino acids. For the CDR3, the DNA is TGTGCCACAAGTAGGGTGGAGTCCACTGAAGCTTTCTTT. Protein: CATSRVESTEAFF.

The chain has TRBV5-1 and TRBJ2-5; 8 nucleotides agree with TRBD2. Germline V CDR1 and CDR2: SGHRS, YFSETQ. This CDR3 is built from 14 residues. With V trimmed by 4 bases and J by 1 base, 3 bases remained unmatched. The CDR3 coding sequence is TGCGCCAGCAGCGTGGGACTAGTCCAAGAGACCCAGTACTTC. It translates to CASSVGLVQETQYF.

The rearrangement links TRBV27 to TRBJ1-6; 9 bases are shared with TRBD1. CDR1 MNHEY and CDR2 SMNVEV come from the germline V gene (reference sequence). CDR3 length equals 15 residues. The ends lost 5 bases at V and 9 bases at J; junction bases unmatched: 8. The CDR3 DNA reads as TGTGCCAGCAGTCAGAACAGGGGGCGCGGTTCACCCCTCCACTTT. This codes for CASSQNRGRGSPLHF.